The 17 T cell receptor beta chains presented below share a single source sample, sequenced in a study of cytomegalovirus exposure and HLA in healthy donors. Vbeta (60) and Jbeta (13) primers were used in the PCR. Method: immunoSEQ multiplex PCR; TCRdb's copy keeps in-frame clones and lacks some. Here the sample spans 150,000 or so clones, around 70% being singletons. The sample was PBMCs. These receptors all come from a young man in good health and CMV-seropositive.

This sequence joins TRBV5-1 and TRBJ2-4; 7 nucleotides match TRBD2. V lost 0 bases, J lost 6 bases, and 9 bases stayed unmatched. Germline lookup yields CDR1 SGHRS and CDR2 YFSETQ. The CDR3 spans 16 residues. This CDR3 is CASSLGEARGGNIQYF. The CDR3 DNA reads TGCGCCAGCAGCTTGGGGGAGGCCCGCGGGGGAAACATTCAGTACTTC.

The chain is built from TRBV15 and TRBJ2-2; D perhaps matches TRBD2 (5 bases). There are 14 residues in the CDR3. V was clipped by 4 bases and J by 4 bases, with 10 bases between them. CDR1 LNHNV and CDR2 YYDKDF come from the germline V gene (reference sequence). CDR3: CATSTQGGTGELFF. CDR3 coding DNA: TGTGCCACCAGCACCCAAGGAGGCACCGGGGAGCTGTTTTTT.

This clone was counted between two and nine times. The chain joins TRBV6-1 to TRBJ2-7; no reliable D call. The CDR3 covers 13 residues. The ends were cut back, 6 bases at V and 3 bases at J, with 12 bases in the middle. Per germline, CDR1 MNHNS and CDR2 SASEGT. The CDR3 sequence: CASRVGQHYEQYV. The CDR3 DNA is TGTGCCAGCAGGGTCGGTCAACACTACGAGCAGTACGTC.

The chain uses TRBV5-4 and TRBJ1-2; D might be TRBD1 (5 bases). This CDR3 region has 13 residues. Looked up from germline, CDR1 is SGHNT and CDR2 is YYREEE (reference sequence). V shed 5 bases and J shed 8 bases, with 16 bases lying between them. CDR3: CASSAGGSWGYTF. The CDR3 DNA sequence: TGTGCCAGCAGTGCGGGGGGATCGTGGGGCTACACCTTC.

The chain couples TRBV18 to TRBJ1-2; TRBD1 is a possible D gene (5 bases). The V gene lost 2 bases and the J gene lost 5 bases, with 12 bases spanning the gap. Germline lookup yields CDR1 KGHSH and CDR2 LQKENI. This CDR3 contains 14 residues. CDR3 sequence: CASSPGGSFYGYTF. The CDR3 DNA is TGTGCCAGCTCACCAGGGGGGAGCTTTTATGGCTACACCTTC.

V usage is TRBV29-1 and J usage is TRBJ2-3; 9 bases are a match to TRBD1. CDR3 length equals 14 residues. The junction had 7 bases not matched to a gene; V was cut back by 6 bases and J by 3 bases. From germline, CDR1 is SQVTM and CDR2 ANQGSEA. CDR3 sequence reads: CSVRGTGKTDTQYF. CDR3 bases: TGCAGCGTGCGCGGGACAGGGAAAACAGATACGCAGTATTTT.

V gene TRBV29-1 combines with J gene TRBJ2-2; 9 bases match TRBD1. Per germline, CDR1 SQVTM and CDR2 ANQGSEA. CDR3 length: 14 amino acids. V trimming: 6 bases; J trimming: 5 bases; junction bases outside the gene matches: 7. CDR3: CSVIRDRATGELFF. CDR3 in DNA: TGCAGCGTCATCCGGGACAGGGCAACCGGGGAGCTGTTTTTT.

The chain uses TRBV5-1 and TRBJ1-1; 8 bases agree with TRBD1. The ends lost 10 bases at V and 1 base at J; junction bases unmatched: 12. The CDR3 is 15 amino acids. Germline V gives CDR1 SGHRS, CDR2 YFSETQ. The chain's CDR3 is CAGPTRQGPNTEAFF. CDR3 in DNA: TGCGCCGGACCCACTAGACAGGGGCCGAACACTGAAGCTTTCTTT.

This chain joins TRBV7-9 and TRBJ1-4, with D possibly matching TRBD1 (6 bases). V was pared by 1 base and J by 7 bases, with 7 bases between. The germline V gene encodes CDR1 SEHNR and CDR2 FQNEAQ (reference sequence). The CDR3 totals 13 residues. The CDR3 is CASSLDRVEKLFF. In DNA, the CDR3 is TGTGCCAGCAGCTTAGACAGGGTTGAAAAACTGTTTTTT.

The DNA for the CDR3 is TGTGCTAGTGGTTCCCAGGGACTAGCGGGGCCCTTCTCCTACAATGAGCAGTTCTTC. As protein: CASGSQGLAGPFSYNEQFF. The rearrangement uses TRBV12-5 and TRBJ2-1, with TRBD2 identical over 13 bases. The V segment lost 4 bases and the J segment 0 bases; nucleotides outside the gene matches: 9. CDR1 is LGHNT, CDR2 FRNRAP, per germline. CDR3 length equals 19 residues.

The gene calls are TRBV7-3 and TRBJ2-3, with 8 bases fitting TRBD1. Per germline, CDR1 SGHTA and CDR2 FQGTGA. Trimming took 2 bases from V and 0 from J; bases not matched to a gene: 1. This CDR3 comprises 15 residues. The CDR3 nucleotides read TGTGCCAGCAGCTTAGACAGGGGTAGCACAGATACGCAGTATTTT. Protein product: CASSLDRGSTDTQYF. The whole variable domain, remainder taken from reference TRBV7-3 and TRBJ2-3, is GAGVSQTPSNKVTEKGKYVELRCDPISGHTALYWYRQSLGQGPEFLIYFQGTGAADDSGLPNDRFFAVRPEGSVSTLKIQRTERGDSAVYLCASSLDRGSTDTQYFGPGTRLTVL.

The chain combines TRBV9 with TRBJ2-1; 8 nucleotides align to TRBD2. CDR1 is SGDLS and CDR2 is YYNGEE in the germline V gene. Trimming removed 3 bases from V and 0 bases from J; junction bases left unmatched: 2. This CDR3 region has 15 residues. The CDR3 region has the DNA TGTGCCAGCAGCGGTAGCGGGAACTCCTACAATGAGCAGTTCTTC. Translating gives CASSGSGNSYNEQFF.

This chain links TRBV5-1 with TRBJ2-7, with 13 bases fitting TRBD2. There are 14 residues in the CDR3. V lost 7 bases to trimming and J lost 7 bases; unmatched junction nucleotides: 8. Germline assignment: CDR1 SGHRS and CDR2 YFSETQ. The CDR3 region has the DNA TGCGCCAGCCAGAGGACTAGCGGGAGAAAAGAGCAGTACGTC. Translation gives CASQRTSGRKEQYV.

This chain links TRBV5-1 with TRBJ2-1; D might be TRBD1 (5 bases). Germline-derived CDR1 and CDR2 are SGHRS and YFSETQ. V was shortened by 0 bases and J by 8 bases, with 9 bases between the two germline ends. This CDR3 region has 13 residues. This CDR3 is CASSLDWGDEQFF. The CDR3, as DNA: TGCGCCAGCAGCTTGGATTGGGGCGATGAGCAGTTCTTC.

V is TRBV7-9 and J is TRBJ2-5; D is perhaps TRBD1 (6 bases). Deletions cut 1 base from V and 2 bases from J, with 8 bases between. Germline V gives CDR1 SEHNR, CDR2 FQNEAQ (reference sequence). The CDR3 is 14 amino acids. CDR3: CASSLVGAQETQYF. CDR3 sequence (DNA): TGTGCCAGCAGCTTAGTGGGGGCGCAAGAGACCCAGTACTTC.

V is TRBV28 and J is TRBJ2-7, with 8 bases identical to TRBD1. From germline, CDR1 is MDHEN and CDR2 SYDVKM. After removal of 5 bases from V and 1 base from J, the junction contained 4 bases not matched to a gene. The CDR3 is 14 residues long. The CDR3 DNA reads as TGTGCCAGCAGTCATAGGGACAGGTCCTACGAGCAGTACGTC. Translated, it gives CASSHRDRSYEQYV.

The gene calls are TRBV15 and TRBJ2-1; TRBD1 matches 11 bases. The germline CDR1 and CDR2 sequences are LNHNV and YYDKDF (reference sequence). This CDR3 comprises 15 residues. Trimming at V came to 7 bases and at J to 4 bases, leaving 6 bases not matched to a gene. CDR3 protein: CATTSGTGGYNEQFF. As DNA, the CDR3 is TGTGCCACCACATCCGGGACAGGGGGTTACAATGAGCAGTTCTTC. Variable domain in full (rest from reference TRBV15 and TRBJ2-1): DAMVIQNPRYQVTQFGKPVTLSCSQTLNHNVMYWYQQKSSQAPKLLFHYYDKDFNNEADTPDNFQSRRPNTSFCFLDIRSPGLGDTAMYLCATTSGTGGYNEQFFGPGTRLTVL.